This T cell receptor beta chain was identified during a study of siplizumab effects on memory and regulatory T cells. Findings and caveats of the study: Controls showed an average of about 27% Treg-derived mappable alloreactive CD4+ clones, while siplizumab showed around 70%.

The method was immunoSEQ multiplex PCR; TCRdb's version includes in-frame clones alone and lacks a portion of them. The sample carries approximately 94,000 clones, 94% recorded once. A word on this clone: Its antigen remains unidentified.

The CDR3 sequence is 15 residues long. CDR1 SGDLS and CDR2 YYNGEE come from the germline V gene. The sample was non-Treg CD4+ T cells sorted from blood. The chain couples TRBV9 to TRBJ2-5, with a tentative D call TRBD2 (6 bases). The DNA end is more similar to TRBJ2-7, so the J call may be wrong. This TCR was sampled from a human donor in good health. The CDR3 bases are TGTGCCAGCAGCTACTCCGGGGTGCCGGGGGACGAGCAGTACTTC. Its translation: CASSYSGVPGDEQYF.